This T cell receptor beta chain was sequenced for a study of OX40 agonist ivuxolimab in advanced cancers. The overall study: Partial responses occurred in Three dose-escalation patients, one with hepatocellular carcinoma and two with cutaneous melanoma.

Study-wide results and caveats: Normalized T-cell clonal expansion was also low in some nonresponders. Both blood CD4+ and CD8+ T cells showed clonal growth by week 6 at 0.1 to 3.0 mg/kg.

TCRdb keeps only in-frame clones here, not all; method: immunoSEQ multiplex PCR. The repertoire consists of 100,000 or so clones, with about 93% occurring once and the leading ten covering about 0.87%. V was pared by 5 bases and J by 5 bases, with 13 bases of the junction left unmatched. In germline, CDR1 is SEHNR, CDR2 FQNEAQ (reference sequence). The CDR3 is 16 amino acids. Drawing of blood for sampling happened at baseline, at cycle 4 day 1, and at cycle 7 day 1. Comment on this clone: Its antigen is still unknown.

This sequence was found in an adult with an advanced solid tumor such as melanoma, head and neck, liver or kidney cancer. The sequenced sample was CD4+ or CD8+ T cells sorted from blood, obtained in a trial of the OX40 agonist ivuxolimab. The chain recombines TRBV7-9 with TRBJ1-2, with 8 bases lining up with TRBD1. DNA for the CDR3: TGTGCCAGCAGCCGTAGGAGAGGACAGGGACGTTATGGCTACACCTTC. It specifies CASSRRRGQGRYGYTF.